This TCR beta chain was profiled in a study of T-cell reconstitution after alpha-beta-depleted transplantation in children. Study-wide results and caveats: TCRbeta diversity was high at day 60 in some patients (a result of surviving recipient T cells and thymic progenitors). By one year post-transplant, T-cell counts and diversity largely arose from T cells that were newly produced.

The CDR3 is 14 residues long. Germline V gene sequence: CDR1 SGHRS, CDR2 YFSETQ. Trimming stripped 0 bases from V and 2 bases from J, with 8 bases between. As it was prepared, the TCRbeta library received unique molecular identifiers. TCRdb recomputed calls from the PCR reads with MiXCR, one row per CDR3 protein. The sample has hundreds of thousands of distinct CDR3 sequences; 20% to 30% are singletons. A remark on this clonotype: Its antigen is unidentified.

The V call is TRBV5-1, the J call TRBJ2-5; unclear D gene. This clonotype was sampled from a female patient aged 2-9 years who had a stem cell transplant for congenital amegakaryocytic thrombocytopenia, so the T cells may come from the graft donor. Specimen: PBMCs, mostly from graft donor cells, collected 360 days after TCRalphabeta/CD19-depleted stem cell transplant. This CDR3 reads CASSLALSQETQYF. The DNA for the CDR3 is TGCGCCAGCAGCTTGGCCCTATCGCAAGAGACCCAGTACTTC. Supplemented by reference TRBV5-1 and TRBJ2-5, the full variable domain reads KAGVTQTPRYLIKTRGQQVTLSCSPISGHRSVSWYQQTPGQGLQFLFEYFSETQRNKGNFPGRFSGRQFSNSRSEMNVSTLELGDSALYLCASSLALSQETQYFGPGTRLLVL.